This T cell receptor (beta chain) derives from a study of T-cell memory formation after mild COVID-19. Notes on the study in general: There were some responding clones in pre-infection memory, which suggested that cross-reactive memory had joined.

J lost 1 base, V lost 4 bases, and 7 bases had no gene match. CDR1 is LGHNA and CDR2 is YNFKEQ in the germline V gene. The CDR3 length is 18 residues. TCRdb used MiXCR to reprocess the 5' RACE reads, holding one entry per CDR3 protein. The table records 65,000 to 100,000 distinct CDR3 sequences, 13% of them present only once. This clonotype appeared many times. Antigen unknown. This TCR came from a young man who had mild COVID-19 (a few samples of this study predate the infection). Cell type and time point are not known. The rearrangement links TRBV4-2 to TRBJ2-2; 12 bases agree with TRBD2. The specimen sequenced was PBMCs or a T cell subset sorted from them (not recorded which). This CDR3 is CASSLSSGGDMNTGELFF. In DNA, the CDR3 is TGTGCCAGCAGCCTATCTAGCGGGGGGGATATGAACACCGGGGAGCTGTTTTTT.